These T cell receptor beta chains were read from a single sample in a study of Ad26.COV2.S vaccination and SARS-CoV-2 variants. The protocol was immunoSEQ multiplex PCR, while the TCRdb copy is restricted to in-frame clones and leaves out a portion. The data contain more than 400,000 clones, around 92% of them seen just once; the ten biggest clones take up 1.5% to 2%. The sample here was peripheral blood, taken in a trial of Ad26.COV2.S vaccine versus placebo. Receptors originate from a person between 18 and 65 years old who received the Ad26.COV2.S COVID-19 vaccine or a placebo. Both conserved end residues are part of each CDR3. Each record gives: J gene, clone size, V gene, D gene, CDR3 length, CDR3 DNA, CDR3 protein. A D gene is named only where the DNA matches it firmly. Clone size is not always given. Where it is, it says once, few, many or a class for expanded clones.

TRBJ2-1 | NA | TRBV7-9 | TRBD1 | 15 | TGTGCCAGCAGCTTATCGGGACAGGGCGACAATGAGCAGTTCTTC | CASSLSGQGDNEQFF
TRBJ2-3 | NA | TRBV13 | NA | 15 | TGTGCCAGCAGCTTGGCCAGCGGGAGCACAGATACGCAGTATTTT | CASSLASGSTDTQYF
TRBJ2-1 | once | TRBV6-5 | NA | 11 | TGTGCCAGCAGGTCCAACAATGAGCAGTTCTTC | CASRSNNEQFF
TRBJ1-5 | once | TRBV19 | NA | 17 | TGTGCCAGTAGTATTATCGAGGGGTTTGGGGGAAATCAGCCCCAGCATTTT | CASSIIEGFGGNQPQHF
TRBJ2-3 | NA | TRBV7-8 | TRBD2 | 18 | TGTGCCAGCAGCTTAAGGGCTAGCGGGGGGTCTCTGACAGATACGCAGTATTTT | CASSLRASGGSLTDTQYF
TRBJ1-4 | NA | TRBV7-9 | NA | 12 | TGTGCCAGCAGCTTAGTCGCTGAAAAACTGTTTTTT | CASSLVAEKLFF
TRBJ2-1 | NA | TRBV7-2 | NA | 18 | TGTGCCAGCAGCCCAAGGCACTTACTAGTCGGGGATTACAATGAGCAGTTCTTC | CASSPRHLLVGDYNEQFF
TRBJ1-1 | NA | TRBV6-2/TRBV6-3 | NA | 15 | TGTGCCAGCAGTTACTCGATCAGAATGAACACTGAAGCTTTCTTT | CASSYSIRMNTEAFF
TRBJ1-6 | NA | TRBV18 | NA | 14 | TGTGCCAGCTCACCGAACGGAGTTTCTTCACCCCTCCACTTT | CASSPNGVSSPLHF
TRBJ1-3 | once | TRBV9 | NA | 14 | TGTGCCAGCAGCCCTCAGGGCTCTGGAAACACCATATATTTT | CASSPQGSGNTIYF
TRBJ1-2 | NA | TRBV6-5 | TRBD1 | 13 | TGTGCCAGCAGTACTGCCAGGGGGCATGGCTACACCTTC | CASSTARGHGYTF
TRBJ2-7 | NA | TRBV2 | NA | 12 | TGTGCCAGCAGTGAAGTCAACTACGAGCAGTACTTC | CASSEVNYEQYF
TRBJ1-2 | NA | TRBV7-2 | TRBD1 | 15 | TGTGCCAGCGGCCTGCGTTTCGACAGGGGCTATGGCTACACCTTC | CASGLRFDRGYGYTF
TRBJ2-1 | NA | TRBV2 | NA | 13 | TGTGCCAGCACCCGTGAGAGATACAATGAGCAGTTCTTC | CASTRERYNEQFF
TRBJ1-5 | NA | TRBV5-4 | NA | 17 | TGTGCCAGCAGCCGTTTCGGGAGGAGTGATAGCAATCAGCCCCAGCATTTT | CASSRFGRSDSNQPQHF
TRBJ1-1 | NA | TRBV4-3 | TRBD1 | 14 | TGCGCCAGCAGCGTATGGACAGGGAACACTGAAGCTTTCTTT | CASSVWTGNTEAFF
TRBJ1-1 | NA | TRBV11-2 | NA | 15 | TGTGCCAGCAGCTCTCAAGAGGGCATGAGTACTGAAGCTTTCTTT | CASSSQEGMSTEAFF
TRBJ2-5 | NA | TRBV9 | NA | 14 | TGTGCCAGCAGCGTAGGACCCCCAGAAGAGACCCAGTACTTC | CASSVGPPEETQYF
TRBJ2-3 | NA | TRBV12-5 | NA | 13 | TGTGCTAGTGACCGGACATCGCCAGATACGCAGTATTTT | CASDRTSPDTQYF
TRBJ1-2 | once | TRBV15 | NA | 16 | TGTGCCACCAGCAGAGATCTGGGTGGGGCCCGTGGTGGCTACACCTTC | CATSRDLGGARGGYTF
TRBJ2-1 | NA | TRBV2 | NA | 14 | TGTGCCAGCAGTCCGACTCACACCTACAATGAGCAGTTCTTC | CASSPTHTYNEQFF
TRBJ2-3 | few | TRBV6-4 | NA | 16 | TGTGCCAGCAGTGACGGCCGGGGATTCAGCACAGATACGCAGTATTTT | CASSDGRGFSTDTQYF
TRBJ2-2 | NA | TRBV19 | NA | 14 | TGTGCCAGTATGGGGTTAAGGAACACCGGGGAGCTGTTTTTT | CASMGLRNTGELFF
TRBJ2-3 | NA | TRBV6-6 | NA | 14 | TGTGCCAGCAGTTTGTACACCGACACAGATACGCAGTATTTT | CASSLYTDTDTQYF
TRBJ2-2 | NA | TRBV5-1 | TRBD1 | 20 | TGCGCCAGCAGTTTAGAGCTATCCGGGACAGGGGGGCGAGACACCGGGGAGCTGTTTTTT | CASSLELSGTGGRDTGELFF
TRBJ2-4 | once | TRBV2 | TRBD1 | 17 | TGTGCCAGCAGTCCGTCAGGGGGCCCAGTAGCCAAAAACATTCAGTACTTC | CASSPSGGPVAKNIQYF
TRBJ1-2 | NA | TRBV14 | TRBD1 | 16 | TGTGCCAGCAGCCAAGGCCAGGGACAGGGGAACTATGGCTACACCTTC | CASSQGQGQGNYGYTF
TRBJ1-2 | once | TRBV7-2 | NA | 14 | TGTGCCAGCAGCTTAGCGGAGGGGAACTATGGCTACACCTTC | CASSLAEGNYGYTF
TRBJ2-4 | NA | TRBV7-8 | NA | 15 | TGTGCCAGCAGCTTAGGGGGTAGGGGGGCCCTACTACATTACTTC | CASSLGGRGALLHYF
TRBJ1-1 | NA | TRBV7-9 | TRBD1 | 16 | TGTGCCAGCAGCTCGTCCGGGACAGGGGGGAACACTGAAGCTTTCTTT | CASSSSGTGGNTEAFF
TRBJ2-7 | NA | TRBV5-4 | TRBD2 | 14 | TGTGCCTGTTCGACTAGCGGGGGGGCTCGGGAGCAGTACTTC | CACSTSGGAREQYF
TRBJ2-7 | NA | TRBV6-6 | TRBD1 | 15 | TGTGCCAGCAGTAAGGGTCGGGACAGGGTACGCGAGCAGTACTTC | CASSKGRDRVREQYF
TRBJ2-3 | NA | TRBV18 | NA | 19 | TGTGCCAGCTCACCATTCCCACTCACCGGGACTCCCGTCGGGGATACGCAGTATTTT | CASSPFPLTGTPVGDTQYF
TRBJ1-5 | once | TRBV19 | TRBD1 | 15 | TGTGCCAGTAGTCCCCGGACAGGGAACAATCAGCCCCAGCATTTT | CASSPRTGNNQPQHF
TRBJ2-1 | NA | TRBV4-1 | TRBD1 | 21 | TGCGCCAGCAGCCAGAGGGGCCCGGGACAGGGGGCGCCCAGCTCCTACAATGAGCAGTTCTTC | CASSQRGPGQGAPSSYNEQFF
TRBJ2-1 | NA | TRBV4-3 | NA | 16 | TGCGCCAGCAGCCGCAGGACTGTTCGACTGGTCAATGAGCAGTTCTTC | CASSRRTVRLVNEQFF
TRBJ1-2 | NA | TRBV6-5 | NA | 12 | TGTGCCAGCAGGACAGGACCCTATGGCTACACCTTC | CASRTGPYGYTF
TRBJ1-2 | NA | TRBV7-2 | TRBD1 | 14 | TGTGCCAGCAGCGGCCGGGACAGGGCCTATGGCTACACCTTC | CASSGRDRAYGYTF
TRBJ2-1 | once | TRBV10-3 | NA | 11 | TGTGCCATCGGGTTCGGGGAGGAGCAGTTCTTC | CAIGFGEEQFF
TRBJ1-2 | NA | TRBV20-1 | TRBD1 | 11 | TGCAGTGCTACTACAGGGGCCGGCTACACCTTC | CSATTGAGYTF
TRBJ1-1 | NA | TRBV9 | NA | 14 | TGTGCCAGCAGCGTAGCTTGGGGAGAAACTGAAGCTTTCTTT | CASSVAWGETEAFF